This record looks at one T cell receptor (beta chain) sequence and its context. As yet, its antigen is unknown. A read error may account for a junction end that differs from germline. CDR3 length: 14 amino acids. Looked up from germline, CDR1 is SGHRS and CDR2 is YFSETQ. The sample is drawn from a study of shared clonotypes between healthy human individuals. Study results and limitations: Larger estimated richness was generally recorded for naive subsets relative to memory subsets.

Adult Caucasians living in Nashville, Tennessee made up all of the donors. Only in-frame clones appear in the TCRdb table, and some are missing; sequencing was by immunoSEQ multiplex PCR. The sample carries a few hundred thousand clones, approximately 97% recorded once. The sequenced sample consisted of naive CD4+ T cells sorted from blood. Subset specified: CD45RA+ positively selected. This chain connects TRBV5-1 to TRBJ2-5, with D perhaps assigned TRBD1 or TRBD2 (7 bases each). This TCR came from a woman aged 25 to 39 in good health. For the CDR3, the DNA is TGCGCCAGCGGGAGGGGACAGTACCAAGGGACCCAGTACTTC. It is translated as CASGRGQYQGTQYF.